Following are 8 T cell receptor beta chains from one sample sequenced in a study of cytomegalovirus exposure and HLA in healthy donors. PCR employed 60 Vbeta and 13 Jbeta primers. Libraries were prepared by immunoSEQ multiplex PCR; TCRdb keeps only in-frame clonotypes and omits some of them. The profile covers approximately 150,000 clones, with 55% to 70% appearing a single time and around 3% taken by the ten largest. Sequences were obtained from PBMCs. The receptors shown here come from a woman between 40 and 50 years old in good health and CMV-seropositive.

In the case of this clone: Mismatch with germline at one junction end may stem from a read error. This chain links TRBV6-9 with TRBJ1-5; TRBD1 might be the D (6 bases). Germline values: CDR1 MNHGY, CDR2 SVAAGI. This CDR3 comprises 17 residues. The CDR3, as DNA: TGTGCCAGCAGTTCCTCACCTTTACACAGGGAAGATCAGCCCCAGAATTTT. Its translation: CASSSSPLHREDQPQNF.

The genes are TRBV5-8 and TRBJ2-3; the match to TRBD2 covers 13 bases. Germline V gene lookup returns CDR1 SGHTS and CDR2 YDEGEE. V lost 3 bases and J lost 1; bases outside the gene matches: 5. The CDR3 has 17 residues. CDR3 DNA sequence: TGTGCCAGCAGCTCGTCCGGGACTAGCGGGGGCACAGATACGCAGTATTTT. It codes for CASSSSGTSGGTDTQYF.

This clone was observed a few times. The chain uses TRBV7-2 and TRBJ2-2; 8 bases agree with TRBD1. The CDR3 has 17 residues. V lost 4 bases, J lost 4 bases, and 11 bases stayed unmatched. Germline V gene data show CDR1 as SGHTA and CDR2 as FQGNSA. CDR3 sequence reads: CASSSGRQGASTGELFF. CDR3 nucleotides: TGTGCCAGCAGCTCGGGTCGGCAGGGGGCGAGCACCGGGGAGCTGTTTTTT.

The chain joins TRBV28 to TRBJ2-7; tentatively, D is TRBD2 (5 bases). This CDR3 comprises 13 residues. Trimming removed 6 bases from V and 3 bases from J, with 12 bases in between. CDR1 and CDR2 (germline): MDHEN, SYDVKM. The CDR3 here is CASRAGLRYEQYF. As DNA, the CDR3 is TGTGCCAGCAGGGCCGGACTCCGCTACGAGCAGTACTTC.

V gene TRBV29-1 combines with J gene TRBJ2-7; D perhaps matches TRBD1 (5 bases). Germline V gene data show CDR1 as SQVTM and CDR2 as ANQGSEA. The CDR3 has 13 amino acids. Trimming pared 5 bases from V and 0 bases from J, leaving 11 bases between. CDR3 coding DNA: TGCAGCGTTATTGGGGCAATCTCCTACGAGCAGTACTTC. Its protein is CSVIGAISYEQYF.

The chain links TRBV6-5 to TRBJ2-2, with 7 bases lining up with TRBD1. This CDR3 is 14 amino acids long. CDR1 and CDR2 from the germline V gene are MNHEY and SVGAGI. With V trimmed by 4 bases and J by 5 bases, 4 bases remained unmatched. DNA of the CDR3: TGTGCCAGCAGTTTTAAGGGGGCGACCGGGGAGCTGTTTTTT. This gives the protein CASSFKGATGELFF.

This clone appeared once. The CDR3: CASSRHRDDEQYF. The CDR3 nucleotides read TGTGCCAGCAGCCGACACAGGGACGACGAGCAGTACTTC. This chain uses TRBV5-4 with TRBJ2-7, with a tentative D call TRBD1 (6 bases). Deletions cut 4 bases from V and 5 bases from J, with 13 bases between. The CDR3 spans 13 residues. Looked up from germline, CDR1 is SGHNT and CDR2 is YYREEE (reference sequence). Variable domain in full (rest from reference TRBV5-4 and TRBJ2-7): ETGVTQSPTHLIKTRGQQVTLRCSSQSGHNTVSWYQQALGQGPQFIFQYYREEENGRGNFPPRFSGLQFPNYSSELNVNALELDDSALYLCASSRHRDDEQYFGPGTRLTVT.

The V call is TRBV14, the J call TRBJ2-2; TRBD1 matches 12 bases. V was pared by 4 bases and J by 4 bases, with 16 bases of the junction left unmatched. The germline V gene has CDR1 SGHDN and CDR2 FVKESK. The CDR3 spans 20 residues. The CDR3 DNA reads as TGTGCCAGCAGCCCTATGACCGGGACAGGGGGCTTCCGTGGCACCGGGGAGCTGTTTTTT. Its translation is CASSPMTGTGGFRGTGELFF.